This note documents a single T cell receptor (beta chain) sequence. This sample stems from a study of T cells in Graves' hyperthyroidism and ophthalmopathy. TCR beta CDR3 sequences were amplified from RNA transcripts. The primer set for the first-round RT-PCR of the TCR CDR3 was HTBI. Via MiXCR, TCRdb re-called the multiplex PCR reads, giving one row per CDR3 protein. The data contain hundreds of thousands of distinct CDR3 sequences, about 14% of them singletons. Germline-derived CDR1 and CDR2 are KGHDR and SFDVKD. V gave up 0 bases and J gave up 9 bases, with 8 bases separating them. The CDR3 has 13 residues. Every diagnosis used clinical symptoms, serum thyroxine and TRAb, thyroid ultrasound and orbital computed tomography. Cells are PBMCs isolated from around 9.4 ml of fresh blood.

Sequenced: blood. The source of this sequence is a woman between 50 and 59 years old with Graves' ophthalmopathy. The genes are TRBV24-1 and TRBJ2-1; D is possibly TRBD1 or TRBD2 (5 bases each). CDR3 nucleotides: TGTGCCACCAGTGATTTGAGTGGGACTGAGCAGTTCTTC. Encoded protein: CATSDLSGTEQFF.